These 2 T cell receptor beta chains share one sample of origin, sequenced in a study of identical twins. One entry per CDR3 protein results from TCRdb running MiXCR on the 5' RACE reads. Among a few hundred thousand distinct CDR3 sequences listed, approximately 10% were seen once. The same specimen was also included in a second study, on yellow fever vaccine responses in identical twins.

Specimen: PBMCs. The source is a woman aged 18-29 years in good health.

The rearrangement uses TRBV2 and TRBJ2-7, with 7 bases aligning to TRBD1. CDR3 length: 14 residues. J was trimmed by 1 base and V by 2 bases; bases with no gene match: 2. Germline CDR1 SNHLY, CDR2 FYNNEI. DNA of the CDR3: TGTGCCAGCAGTGAATCAGGGGGTTCCTACGAGCAGTACTTC. It codes for CASSESGGSYEQYF.

V usage is TRBV7-6 and J usage is TRBJ2-4, with D possibly matching TRBD2 (6 bases). The germline V and J ends were trimmed by 1 base and 8 bases, with 9 bases remaining between them. Per the germline V gene, CDR1 is SGHVS and CDR2 is FNYEAQ. The CDR3 consists of 13 residues. The CDR3 DNA sequence: TGTGCCAGCAGCTTAGATCCTAGCGACATTCAGTACTTC. It yields the protein CASSLDPSDIQYF.